This T cell receptor (beta chain) was sequenced in a study of memory CD4+ T cells and cytomegalovirus serostatus. Single viable CD3+CD4+CD8-CD45RO+ cells were sorted as the memory CD4+ T cells. In its sample, this clone is medium-sized. The trim removed 4 bases at V and 1 base at J, leaving 4 bases unmatched. Germline lookup yields CDR1 SGHRS and CDR2 YFSETQ. This CDR3 spans 15 amino acids. The table came from immunoSEQ multiplex PCR; TCRdb's copy has only in-frame clones and leaves some out. The sample consists of under 50,000 clones, roughly 78% of them appearing once. The genes are TRBV5-1 and TRBJ2-3, with 9 bases that match TRBD2. Sequences were obtained from memory CD4+ T cells from blood. This receptor was identified in an adult in good health and CMV-seronegative. CDR3 amino acids: CASSGTSQGTDTQYF. The CDR3 DNA follows: TGCGCCAGCAGCGGGACTAGCCAGGGCACAGATACGCAGTATTTT.